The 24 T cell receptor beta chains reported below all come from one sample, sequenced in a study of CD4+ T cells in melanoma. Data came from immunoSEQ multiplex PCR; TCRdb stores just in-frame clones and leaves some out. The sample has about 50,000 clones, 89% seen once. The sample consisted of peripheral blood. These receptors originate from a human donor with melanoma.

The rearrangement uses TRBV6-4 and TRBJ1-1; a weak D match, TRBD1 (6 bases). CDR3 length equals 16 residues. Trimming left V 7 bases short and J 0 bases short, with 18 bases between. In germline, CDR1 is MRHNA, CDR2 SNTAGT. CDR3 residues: CASKPTVGQLNTEAFF. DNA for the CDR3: TGTGCCAGCAAACCCACCGTAGGACAGCTGAACACTGAAGCTTTCTTT.

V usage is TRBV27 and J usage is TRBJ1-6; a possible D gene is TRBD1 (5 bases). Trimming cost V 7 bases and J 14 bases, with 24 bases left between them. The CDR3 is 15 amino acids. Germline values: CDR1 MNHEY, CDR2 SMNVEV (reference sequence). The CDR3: CASMESGRARLSLHF. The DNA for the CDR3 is TGTGCCAGCATGGAATCAGGGAGGGCACGTTTGTCCCTCCACTTT.

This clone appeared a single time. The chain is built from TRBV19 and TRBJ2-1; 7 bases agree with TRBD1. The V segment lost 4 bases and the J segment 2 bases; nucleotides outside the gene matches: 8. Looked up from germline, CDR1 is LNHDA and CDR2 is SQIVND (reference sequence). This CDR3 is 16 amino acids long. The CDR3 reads CASSTVQGSPYNEQFF. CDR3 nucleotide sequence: TGTGCCAGTAGTACCGTACAGGGGAGTCCCTACAATGAGCAGTTCTTC.

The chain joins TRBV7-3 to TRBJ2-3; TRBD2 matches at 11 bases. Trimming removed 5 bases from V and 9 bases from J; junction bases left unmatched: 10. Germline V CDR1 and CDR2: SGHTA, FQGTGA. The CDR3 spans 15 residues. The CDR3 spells CASSPTSGGLGTQYF. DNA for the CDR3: TGTGCCAGCAGCCCCACTAGCGGGGGTTTAGGGACGCAGTATTTT.

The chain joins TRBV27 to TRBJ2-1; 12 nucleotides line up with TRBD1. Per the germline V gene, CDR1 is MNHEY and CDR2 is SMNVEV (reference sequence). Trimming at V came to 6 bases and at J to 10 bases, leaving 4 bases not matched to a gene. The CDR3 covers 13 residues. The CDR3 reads CASSGTGGNEQFF. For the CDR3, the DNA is TGTGCCAGCAGCGGGACAGGGGGCAACGAGCAGTTCTTC.

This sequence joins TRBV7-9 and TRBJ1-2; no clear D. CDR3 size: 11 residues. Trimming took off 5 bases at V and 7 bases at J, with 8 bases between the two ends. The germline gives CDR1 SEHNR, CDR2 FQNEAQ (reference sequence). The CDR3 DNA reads TGTGCCAGCAGCCTACCCCTTGGCTACACCTTC. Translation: CASSLPLGYTF.

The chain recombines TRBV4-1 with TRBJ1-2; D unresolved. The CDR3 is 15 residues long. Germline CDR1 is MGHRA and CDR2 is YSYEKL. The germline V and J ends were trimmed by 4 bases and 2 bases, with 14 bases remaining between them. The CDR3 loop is CASSLMKGGNYGYTF. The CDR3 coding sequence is TGCGCCAGCAGCCTAATGAAGGGCGGCAACTATGGCTACACCTTC.

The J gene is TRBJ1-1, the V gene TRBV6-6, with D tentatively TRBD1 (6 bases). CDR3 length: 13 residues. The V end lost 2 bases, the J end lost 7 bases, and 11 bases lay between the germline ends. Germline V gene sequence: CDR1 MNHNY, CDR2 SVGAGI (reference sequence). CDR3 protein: CASSYPDSLEAFF. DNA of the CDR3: TGTGCCAGCAGTTACCCGGACAGTCTTGAAGCTTTCTTT.

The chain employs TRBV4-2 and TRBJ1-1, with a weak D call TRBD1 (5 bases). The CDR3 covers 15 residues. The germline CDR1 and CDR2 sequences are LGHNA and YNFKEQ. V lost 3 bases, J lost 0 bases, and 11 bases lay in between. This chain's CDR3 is CASSQSPGLNTEAFF. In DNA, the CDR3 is TGTGCCAGCAGCCAGTCCCCAGGGTTGAACACTGAAGCTTTCTTT.

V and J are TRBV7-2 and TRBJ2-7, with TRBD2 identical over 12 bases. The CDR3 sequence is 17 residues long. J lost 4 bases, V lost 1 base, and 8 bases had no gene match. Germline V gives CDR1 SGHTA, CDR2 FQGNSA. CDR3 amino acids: CASSLVARTSGAYEQYF. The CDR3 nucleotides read TGTGCCAGCAGCTTAGTAGCCCGGACTAGCGGGGCGTACGAGCAGTACTTC. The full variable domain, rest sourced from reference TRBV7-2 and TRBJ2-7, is GAGVSQSPSNKVTEKGKDVELRCDPISGHTALYWYRQSLGQGLEFLIYFQGNSAPDKSGLPSDRFSAERTGGSVSTLTIQRTQQEDSAVYLCASSLVARTSGAYEQYFGPGTRLTVT.

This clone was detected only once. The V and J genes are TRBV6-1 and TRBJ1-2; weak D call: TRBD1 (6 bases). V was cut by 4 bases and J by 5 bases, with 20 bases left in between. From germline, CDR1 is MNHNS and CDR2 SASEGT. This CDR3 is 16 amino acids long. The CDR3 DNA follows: TGTGCCAGCAGTGGCCCCCTTAAGGGGCAGGGGTATGGCTACACCTTC. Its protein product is CASSGPLKGQGYGYTF.

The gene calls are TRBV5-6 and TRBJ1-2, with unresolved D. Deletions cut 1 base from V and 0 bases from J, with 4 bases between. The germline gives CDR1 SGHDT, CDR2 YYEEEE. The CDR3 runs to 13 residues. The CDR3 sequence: CASSLPANYGYTF. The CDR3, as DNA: TGTGCCAGCAGCTTGCCAGCTAACTATGGCTACACCTTC.

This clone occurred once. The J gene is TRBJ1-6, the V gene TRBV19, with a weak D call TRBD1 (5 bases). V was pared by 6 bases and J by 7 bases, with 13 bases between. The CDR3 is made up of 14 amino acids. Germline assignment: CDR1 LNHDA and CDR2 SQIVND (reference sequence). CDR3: CASRPQGSNSPLHF. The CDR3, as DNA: TGTGCCAGTAGACCTCAGGGTAGCAATTCACCCCTCCACTTT.

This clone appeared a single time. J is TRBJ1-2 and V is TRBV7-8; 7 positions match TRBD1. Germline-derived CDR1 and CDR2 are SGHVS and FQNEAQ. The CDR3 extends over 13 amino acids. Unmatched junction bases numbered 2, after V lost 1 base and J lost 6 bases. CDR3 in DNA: TGTGCCAGCAGCTTAGACAGGGGAAATGGCTACACCTTC. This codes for CASSLDRGNGYTF. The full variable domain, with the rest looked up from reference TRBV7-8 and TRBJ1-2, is GAGVSQSPRYKVAKRGQDVALRCDPISGHVSLFWYQQALGQGPEFLTYFQNEAQLDKSGLPSDRFFAERPEGSVSTLKIQRTQQEDSAVYLCASSLDRGNGYTFGSGTRLTVV.

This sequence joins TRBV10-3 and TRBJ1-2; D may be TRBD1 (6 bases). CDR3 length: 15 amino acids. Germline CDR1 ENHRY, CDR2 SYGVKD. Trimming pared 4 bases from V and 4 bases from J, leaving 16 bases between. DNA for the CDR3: TGTGCCATCAGTGGGCCCCCAGGGGAACCCTATGGCTACACCTTC. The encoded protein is CAISGPPGEPYGYTF.

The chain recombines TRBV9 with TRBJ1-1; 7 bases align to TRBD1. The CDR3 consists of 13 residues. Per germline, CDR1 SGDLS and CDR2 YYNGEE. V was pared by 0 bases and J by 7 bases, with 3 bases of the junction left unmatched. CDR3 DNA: TGTGCCAGCAGCGTAGGACAGGGAGGTGAAGCTTTCTTT. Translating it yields CASSVGQGGEAFF.

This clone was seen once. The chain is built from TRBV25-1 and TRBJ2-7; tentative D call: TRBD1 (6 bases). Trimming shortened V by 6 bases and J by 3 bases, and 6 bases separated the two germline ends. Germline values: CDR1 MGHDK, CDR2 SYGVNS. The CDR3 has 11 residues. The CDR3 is CASRTGYEQYF. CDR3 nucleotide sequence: TGTGCCAGCAGGACAGGCTACGAGCAGTACTTC.

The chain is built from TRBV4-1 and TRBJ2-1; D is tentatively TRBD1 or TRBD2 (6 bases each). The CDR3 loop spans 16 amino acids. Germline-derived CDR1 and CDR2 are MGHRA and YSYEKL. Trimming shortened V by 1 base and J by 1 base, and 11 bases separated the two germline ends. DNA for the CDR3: TGCGCCAGCAGCCAAGTAGGGGGGTTGTCCTACAATGAGCAGTTCTTC. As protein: CASSQVGGLSYNEQFF.

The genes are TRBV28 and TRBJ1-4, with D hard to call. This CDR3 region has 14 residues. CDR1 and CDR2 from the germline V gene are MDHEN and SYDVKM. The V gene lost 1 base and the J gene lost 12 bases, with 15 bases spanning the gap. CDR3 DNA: TGTGCCAGCAGTTTATTGTCCCTACCTAGGGAACTGTTTTTT. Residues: CASSLLSLPRELFF. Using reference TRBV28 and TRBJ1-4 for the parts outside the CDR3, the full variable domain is DVKVTQSSRYLVKRTGEKVFLECVQDMDHENMFWYRQDPGLGLRLIYFSYDVKMKEKGDIPEGYSVSREKKERFSLILESASTNQTSMYLCASSLLSLPRELFFGSGTQLSVL.

Written as DNA, the CDR3 is TGTGCCAGCAGCTTAGCAGACCGGGGAGGGGGCGGCTATGGCTACACCTTC. Its protein product is CASSLADRGGGGYGYTF. This sequence joins TRBV7-2 and TRBJ1-2; 7 bases line up with TRBD1. The CDR3 is 17 residues long. The V segment lost 0 bases and the J segment 4 bases; nucleotides outside the gene matches: 11. Germline V gene data show CDR1 as SGHTA and CDR2 as FQGNSA.

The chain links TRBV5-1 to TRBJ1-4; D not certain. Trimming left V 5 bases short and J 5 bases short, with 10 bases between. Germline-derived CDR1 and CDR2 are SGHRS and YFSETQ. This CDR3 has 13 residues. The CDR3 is CASRDRNNEKLFF. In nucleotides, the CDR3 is TGCGCCAGCAGGGACCGGAACAATGAAAAACTGTTTTTT.

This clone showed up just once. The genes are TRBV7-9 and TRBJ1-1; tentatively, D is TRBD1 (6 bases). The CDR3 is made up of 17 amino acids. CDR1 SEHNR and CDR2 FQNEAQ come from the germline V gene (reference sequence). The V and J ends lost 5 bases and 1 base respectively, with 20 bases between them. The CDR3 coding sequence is TGTGCCAGCAGCGCATTTTGGGGTAGGGGGGAGAACACTGAAGCTTTCTTT. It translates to CASSAFWGRGENTEAFF.

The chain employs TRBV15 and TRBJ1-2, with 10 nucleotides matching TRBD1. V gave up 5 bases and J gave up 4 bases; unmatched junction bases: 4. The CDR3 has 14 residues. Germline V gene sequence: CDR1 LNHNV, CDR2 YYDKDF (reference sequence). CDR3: CATSPRDRGYGYTF. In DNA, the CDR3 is TGTGCCACCAGCCCCCGGGACAGGGGCTATGGCTACACCTTC.

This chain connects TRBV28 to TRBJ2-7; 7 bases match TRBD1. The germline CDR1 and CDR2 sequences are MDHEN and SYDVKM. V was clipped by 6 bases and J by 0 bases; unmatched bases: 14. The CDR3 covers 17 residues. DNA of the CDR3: TGTGCCAGCAGCCTAAAACAGGGGCCGCCGTACTCCTACGAGCAGTACTTC. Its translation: CASSLKQGPPYSYEQYF.